A selection of T cell receptor beta chains follows, all from one sample in a study of blood T cells in healthy people across ages. TCRdb fed the 5' RACE reads into MiXCR, producing one record per CDR3 protein. This sample has about 320,000 distinct CDR3 sequences, with roughly 27% found just once. Sequencing was performed on blood. These TCRs come from a woman aged 65 to 85 in good health. The CDR3 runs from the conserved cysteine through the conserved F or W. Each record gives: V gene, D gene, clone size, J gene, CDR3 DNA, CDR3 protein. A D gene is named only where the DNA matches it firmly. Clone size is not always given. Where it is, it says once, few, many or a class for expanded clones.

v_call: TRBV28
d_call: TRBD1
clone_size: few
j_call: TRBJ1-2
cdr3_nt: TGTGCCAGCAACCGGTCAGGGGGCTATGGCTACACCTTC
cdr3_aa: CASNRSGGYGYTF

v_call: TRBV2
d_call: NA
clone_size: few
j_call: TRBJ2-5
cdr3_nt: TGTGCCACCGGGACACCGGGGATGGAGACCCAGTACTTC
cdr3_aa: CATGTPGMETQYF

v_call: TRBV5-5
d_call: NA
clone_size: few
j_call: TRBJ2-1
cdr3_nt: TGTGCCAGCAGCTTTTGGACGGCAGACAATGAGCAGTTCTTC
cdr3_aa: CASSFWTADNEQFF

v_call: TRBV7-9
d_call: TRBD1
clone_size: NA
j_call: TRBJ1-2
cdr3_nt: TGTGCCAGCAGCTTAAGTACAGGGGATGGCTACACCTTC
cdr3_aa: CASSLSTGDGYTF

v_call: TRBV7-9
d_call: TRBD1
clone_size: NA
j_call: TRBJ2-1
cdr3_nt: TGTGCCAGCAGCCGAGGGGGCCCCCAGGTCCATGAGCAGTTCTTC
cdr3_aa: CASSRGGPQVHEQFF

v_call: TRBV12-3/TRBV12-4
d_call: NA
clone_size: few
j_call: TRBJ1-1
cdr3_nt: TGTGCCAGCAGGGGAGTAGCTGAAGCTTTCTTT
cdr3_aa: CASRGVAEAFF

v_call: TRBV20-1
d_call: NA
clone_size: few
j_call: TRBJ2-1
cdr3_nt: TGCAGTGCTGCGGGTATCCTCTACAATGAGCAGTTCTTC
cdr3_aa: CSAAGILYNEQFF

v_call: TRBV20-1
d_call: NA
clone_size: few
j_call: TRBJ2-3
cdr3_nt: TGCAGTGCTAGAGATCGGCGGGGAGTCTCAGATACGCAGTATTTT
cdr3_aa: CSARDRRGVSDTQYF

v_call: TRBV28
d_call: TRBD1
clone_size: few
j_call: TRBJ2-1
cdr3_nt: TGTGCCAGCAGCCGACAGGGGGCAATTGCCTACAATGAGCAGTTCTTC
cdr3_aa: CASSRQGAIAYNEQFF

v_call: TRBV7-2
d_call: TRBD2
clone_size: NA
j_call: TRBJ2-3
cdr3_nt: TGTGCCAGCAGCCTCCGGACTAGCGGGAGGACCAGCACAGATACGCAGTATTTT
cdr3_aa: CASSLRTSGRTSTDTQYF

v_call: TRBV12-3/TRBV12-4
d_call: NA
clone_size: NA
j_call: TRBJ2-3
cdr3_nt: TGTGCCAGCAGTTTAGGGGCAGGGACGACAGATACGCAGTATTTT
cdr3_aa: CASSLGAGTTDTQYF

v_call: TRBV6-5
d_call: NA
clone_size: NA
j_call: TRBJ1-5
cdr3_nt: TGTGCCAGCAGTTATCACAGGGACCAGCCCCAGCATTTT
cdr3_aa: CASSYHRDQPQHF

v_call: TRBV20-1
d_call: TRBD2
clone_size: NA
j_call: TRBJ2-1
cdr3_nt: TGCAGTGCTAGCGGCCACGGACTAGCGGGAGAGAAGAATGAGCAGTTCTTC
cdr3_aa: CSASGHGLAGEKNEQFF

v_call: TRBV6-1
d_call: NA
clone_size: many
j_call: TRBJ1-1
cdr3_nt: TGTGCCAGCAGTGAATATCCAGCTGAAGCTTTCTTT
cdr3_aa: CASSEYPAEAFF

v_call: TRBV6-2/TRBV6-3
d_call: TRBD1
clone_size: NA
j_call: TRBJ1-5
cdr3_nt: TGTGCCAGCAGATCAGGACAGGGCCGCAATCAGCCCCAGCATTTT
cdr3_aa: CASRSGQGRNQPQHF

v_call: TRBV29-1
d_call: NA
clone_size: NA
j_call: TRBJ1-2
cdr3_nt: TGCAGCGTTGAAGTAACCGCCAGGGGCTACACCTTC
cdr3_aa: CSVEVTARGYTF